This TCR beta chain was recorded in a study of spatial heterogeneity in lung cancer. This clonotype was observed many times. Its antigen is still unknown. Time point noted: blood at routine non-recurrence follow-up after resection. Without sorting, whole RNA was sequenced from tumor, nontumor lung or frozen PBMC. Findings and limits, study-wide: At tumor resection, ubiquitous expanded TCRs were detected in blood more often than later.

On each TCR cDNA molecule, a unique molecular identifier was present. In TCRdb, the 5' RACE reads were re-called with MiXCR into one record per CDR3 protein. This table has about 120,000 distinct CDR3 sequences, 12% appearing once. The germline CDR1 and CDR2 sequences are DFQATT and SNEGSKA (reference sequence). V gave up 6 bases and J gave up 4 bases, with 7 bases separating them. This CDR3 comprises 11 residues. The source was PBMCs, collected at follow-up. The TCR originated in a male donor with early-stage non-small cell lung cancer. This rearrangement joins TRBV20-1 to TRBJ1-5; no definite D call. The CDR3 is CSALRNQPQHF. Written as DNA, the CDR3 is TGCAGTGCACTAAGGAATCAGCCCCAGCATTTT.